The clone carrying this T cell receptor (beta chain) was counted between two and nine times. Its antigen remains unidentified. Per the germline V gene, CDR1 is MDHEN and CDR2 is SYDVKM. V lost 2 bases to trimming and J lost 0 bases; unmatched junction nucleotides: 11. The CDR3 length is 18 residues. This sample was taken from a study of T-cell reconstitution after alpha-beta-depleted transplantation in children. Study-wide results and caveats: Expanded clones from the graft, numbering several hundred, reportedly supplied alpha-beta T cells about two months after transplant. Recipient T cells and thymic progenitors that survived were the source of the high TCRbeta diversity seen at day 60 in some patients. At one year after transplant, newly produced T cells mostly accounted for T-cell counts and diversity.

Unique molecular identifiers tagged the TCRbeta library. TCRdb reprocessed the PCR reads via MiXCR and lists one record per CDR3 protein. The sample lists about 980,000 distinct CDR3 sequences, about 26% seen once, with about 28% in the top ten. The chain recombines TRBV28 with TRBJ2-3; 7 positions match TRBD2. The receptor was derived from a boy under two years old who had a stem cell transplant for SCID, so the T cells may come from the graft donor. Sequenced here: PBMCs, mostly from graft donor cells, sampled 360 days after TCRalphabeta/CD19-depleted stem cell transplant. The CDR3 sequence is CASSLKAGDLASTDTQYF. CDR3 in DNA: TGTGCCAGCAGTTTAAAGGCGGGGGATCTTGCGAGCACAGATACGCAGTATTTT.